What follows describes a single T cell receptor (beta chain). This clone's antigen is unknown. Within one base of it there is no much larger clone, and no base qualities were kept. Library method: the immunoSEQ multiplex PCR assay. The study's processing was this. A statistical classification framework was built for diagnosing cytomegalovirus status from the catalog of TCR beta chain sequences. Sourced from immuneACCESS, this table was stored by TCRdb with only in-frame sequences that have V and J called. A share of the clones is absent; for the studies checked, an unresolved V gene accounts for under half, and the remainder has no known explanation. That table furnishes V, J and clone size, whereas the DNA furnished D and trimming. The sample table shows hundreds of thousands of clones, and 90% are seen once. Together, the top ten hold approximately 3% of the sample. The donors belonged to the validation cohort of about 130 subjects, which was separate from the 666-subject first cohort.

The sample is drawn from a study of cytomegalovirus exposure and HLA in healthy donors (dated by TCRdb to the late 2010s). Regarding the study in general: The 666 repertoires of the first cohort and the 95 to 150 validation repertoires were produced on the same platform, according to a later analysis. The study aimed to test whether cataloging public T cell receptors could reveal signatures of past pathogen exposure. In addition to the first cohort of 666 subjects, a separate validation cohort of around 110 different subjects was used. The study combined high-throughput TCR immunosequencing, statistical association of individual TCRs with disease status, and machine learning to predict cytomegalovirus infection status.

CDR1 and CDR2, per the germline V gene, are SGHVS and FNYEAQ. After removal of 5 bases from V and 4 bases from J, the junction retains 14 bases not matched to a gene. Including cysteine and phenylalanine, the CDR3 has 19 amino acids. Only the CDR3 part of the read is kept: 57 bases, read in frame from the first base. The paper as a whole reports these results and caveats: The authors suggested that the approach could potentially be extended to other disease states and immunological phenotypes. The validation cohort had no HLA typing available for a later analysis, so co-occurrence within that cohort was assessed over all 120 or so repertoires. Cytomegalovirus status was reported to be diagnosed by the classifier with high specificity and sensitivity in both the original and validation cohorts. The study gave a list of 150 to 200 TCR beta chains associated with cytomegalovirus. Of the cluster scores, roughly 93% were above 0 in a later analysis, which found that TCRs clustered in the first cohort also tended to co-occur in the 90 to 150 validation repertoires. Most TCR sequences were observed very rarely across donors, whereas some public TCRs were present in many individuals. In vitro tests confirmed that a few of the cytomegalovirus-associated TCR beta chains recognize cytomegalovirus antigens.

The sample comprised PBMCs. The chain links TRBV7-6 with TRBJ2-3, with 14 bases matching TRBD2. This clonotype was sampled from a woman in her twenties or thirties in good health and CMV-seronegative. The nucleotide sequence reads TGTGCCAGCAGCCCCCGGGGGATTGGGACTAGCGGGAGCCCAGATACGCAGTATTTT. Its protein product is CASSPRGIGTSGSPDTQYF. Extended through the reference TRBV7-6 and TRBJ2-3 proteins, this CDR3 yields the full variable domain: GAGVSQSPRYKVTKRGQDVALRCDPISGHVSLYWYRQALGQGPEFLTYFNYEAQQDKSGLPNDRFSAERPEGSISTLTIQRTEQRDSAMYRCASSPRGIGTSGSPDTQYFGPGTRLTVL.